These 25 T cell receptor beta chains originate from one sample sequenced in a study of beta chain features in type 1 diabetes. Their antigens remain unidentified. Since all of the isolated RNA was reverse transcribed, expressed TCRB transcripts were what got sequenced. Only in-frame clones appear in the TCRdb table, and some are missing; sequencing was by immunoSEQ multiplex PCR. Of 400,000 or so clones detected, roughly a tenth appear once; the ten largest clones hold approximately 0.55%. Study-wide points: In all four CD4+ subsets, TCRB CDR3 length was significantly, moderately reduced in type 1 diabetes.

The sample consisted of central memory CD4+ T cells from blood. These receptors were obtained from a man aged 30 to 39 with type 1 diabetes.

The chain combines TRBV15 with TRBJ2-7, with D unclear. Germline V lookup: CDR1 LNHNV, CDR2 YYDKDF (reference sequence). This CDR3 contains 14 residues. The V and J ends lost 1 base and 2 bases respectively, with 9 bases between them. CDR3 residues: CATSRVGQPYEQYF. The CDR3 DNA follows: TGTGCCACCAGCAGAGTTGGCCAGCCCTACGAGCAGTACTTC.

This clone was detected only a few times. The chain's CDR3 is CASRKGAHISTDTQYF. DNA for the CDR3: TGTGCCAGCCGAAAGGGGGCCCATATAAGCACAGATACGCAGTATTTT. This chain joins TRBV27 and TRBJ2-3, with TRBD1 identical over 7 bases. The CDR3 spans 16 residues. The ends lost 8 bases at V and 0 bases at J; junction bases unmatched: 11. Germline-derived CDR1 and CDR2 are MNHEY and SMNVEV (reference sequence).

This clone was seen a handful of times. The chain links TRBV7-3 to TRBJ2-5; 9 bases line up with TRBD1. The germline gives CDR1 SGHTA, CDR2 FQGTGA. V was clipped by 5 bases and J by 5 bases; unmatched bases: 9. The CDR3 length is 15 residues. The CDR3 nucleotides read TGTGCCAGCAGCCCCCGGGACAGGGTGGGGGAGACCCAGTACTTC. Residues: CASSPRDRVGETQYF.

In its sample, this clone was seen a few times. The chain has TRBV13 and TRBJ2-4; D unclear. In germline, CDR1 is PRHDT, CDR2 FYEKMQ (reference sequence). This CDR3 is 12 amino acids long. Trimming removed 3 bases at V and 7 bases at J, with 7 bases between. The CDR3 nucleotides are TGTGCCAGCAGCTTGGTTCAGAACATTCAGTACTTC. This sequence encodes CASSLVQNIQYF.

V and J are TRBV28 and TRBJ1-5, with D tentatively TRBD1 (5 bases). There are 16 residues in the CDR3. The ends were cut back, 5 bases at V and 5 bases at J, with 19 bases in the middle. In germline, CDR1 is MDHEN, CDR2 SYDVKM. DNA for the CDR3: TGTGCCAGCAGTGTTCCCCAAGGAGGGACCCATCAGCCCCAGCATTTT. Encoded protein: CASSVPQGGTHQPQHF.

This clone was found many times. J is TRBJ1-5 and V is TRBV19; possibly TRBD1 for D (5 bases). The CDR3 consists of 15 residues. CDR1 and CDR2 from the germline V gene are LNHDA and SQIVND (reference sequence). V gave up 3 bases and J gave up 6 bases, with 15 bases separating them. CDR3 amino acids: CASSIYRTPGQPQHF. DNA for the CDR3: TGTGCCAGTAGTATCTACAGGACCCCGGGTCAGCCCCAGCATTTT.

The chain uses TRBV5-1 and TRBJ2-1; the match to TRBD1 covers 9 bases. This CDR3 comprises 15 residues. The junction had 11 bases not matched to a gene; V was cut back by 4 bases and J by 9 bases. Germline V CDR1 and CDR2: SGHRS, YFSETQ. The DNA of the CDR3 is TGCGCCAGCAGCGGTTGGGACAGGGCTCTTGGTGAGCAGTTCTTC. This translates into CASSGWDRALGEQFF.

The chain combines TRBV6-5 with TRBJ1-2; D is undetermined. The germline gives CDR1 MNHEY, CDR2 SVGAGI. Trimming shortened V by 0 bases and J by 8 bases, and 16 bases separated the two germline ends. The CDR3 is made up of 15 amino acids. The CDR3: CASSYSYQAGRGYTF. The CDR3 region has the DNA TGTGCCAGCAGTTACTCGTATCAGGCGGGTAGAGGCTACACCTTC.

V usage is TRBV7-2 and J usage is TRBJ2-1; D unresolved. Germline CDR1 is SGHTA and CDR2 is FQGNSA. The CDR3 loop spans 11 amino acids. V was clipped by 2 bases and J by 9 bases, with 5 bases between them. As DNA, the CDR3 is TGTGCCAGCAGCTTATGGAGTGAGCAGTTCTTC. This codes for CASSLWSEQFF.

This clone was detected only a few times. The chain joins TRBV30 to TRBJ2-5; 12 bases align to TRBD2. TRBJ2-7 matches the DNA end more closely, so the J call is doubtful. Germline V CDR1 and CDR2: GTSNPN, SVGIG (reference sequence). The length of the CDR3 is 15 residues. CDR3 residues: CAWSESSGRAYEQYF. In DNA, the CDR3 is TGTGCCTGGAGTGAGTCTAGCGGGAGGGCCTACGAGCAGTACTTC.

This chain connects TRBV7-9 to TRBJ1-3, with D possibly being TRBD1 (5 bases). V dropped 4 bases and J dropped 2 bases, with 12 bases sitting between them. The CDR3 loop spans 15 amino acids. In germline, CDR1 is SEHNR, CDR2 FQNEAQ (reference sequence). The CDR3 here is CASSSPGFAGNTIYF. The DNA of the CDR3 is TGTGCCAGCAGCTCACCAGGGTTCGCTGGAAACACCATATATTTT. Drawing the rest from reference TRBV7-9 and TRBJ1-3, the complete variable domain is DTGVSQNPRHKITKRGQNVTFRCDPISEHNRLYWYRQTLGQGPEFLTYFQNEAQLEKSRLLSDRFSAERPKGSFSTLEIQRTEQGDSAMYLCASSSPGFAGNTIYFGEGSWLTVV.

This chain uses TRBV5-1 with TRBJ2-3, with 9 bases identical to TRBD2. CDR3 size: 16 residues. V lost 3 bases, J lost 0 bases, and 5 bases stayed unmatched. CDR1 and CDR2 from the germline V gene are SGHRS and YFSETQ. The CDR3 sequence: CASSSQTSGSTDTQYF. The DNA of the CDR3 is TGCGCCAGCAGCTCTCAGACTAGCGGAAGCACAGATACGCAGTATTTT.

This clone was detected ten times or more. One junction end does not reproduce the germline sequence, and a read error may be involved. This rearrangement joins TRBV14 to TRBJ2-1; unclear D gene. CDR3 length: 12 residues. Germline lookup yields CDR1 SGHDN and CDR2 FVKESK. CDR3 region: CASSQAYTEQFF. CDR3 nucleotides: TGTGCCAGCAGCCAAGCCTACACTGAGCAGTTCTTC.

This clone was detected a few times. The rearrangement links TRBV7-3 to TRBJ2-3, with D perhaps TRBD2 (5 bases). The CDR3 runs to 15 residues. Per the germline V gene, CDR1 is SGHTA and CDR2 is FQGTGA. V was trimmed by 2 bases and J by 8 bases, leaving 17 bases between them. The CDR3 DNA reads as TGTGCCAGCAGCTTAGCGCACCTAGCTGATGGTACGCAGTATTTT. Amino acid sequence: CASSLAHLADGTQYF.

This chain connects TRBV7-2 to TRBJ2-3; 8 nucleotides match TRBD2. This CDR3 is 17 amino acids long. Germline assignment: CDR1 SGHTA and CDR2 FQGNSA. V lost 2 bases, J lost 2 bases, and 9 bases stayed unmatched. The CDR3, as DNA: TGTGCCAGCAGCTTAACATTCACGGGAGGGCTCACAGATACGCAGTATTTT. Translated: CASSLTFTGGLTDTQYF.

The chain is built from TRBV7-3 and TRBJ1-1, with D unresolved. CDR1 and CDR2 (germline): SGHTA, FQGTGA. The CDR3 loop spans 16 amino acids. V lost 3 bases and J lost 4, with 18 bases in between. The DNA for the CDR3 is TGTGCCAGCAGCTTTAGTCTGGGGAGGGCGAGCACTGAAGCTTTCTTT. Translated: CASSFSLGRASTEAFF. Supplemented by reference TRBV7-3 and TRBJ1-1, the full variable domain reads GAGVSQTPSNKVTEKGKYVELRCDPISGHTALYWYRQSLGQGPEFLIYFQGTGAADDSGLPNDRFFAVRPEGSVSTLKIQRTERGDSAVYLCASSFSLGRASTEAFFGQGTRLTVV.

V usage is TRBV11-1 and J usage is TRBJ2-4, with D possibly called TRBD1 or TRBD2 (5 bases each). This CDR3 is 15 amino acids long. The ends were cut back, 4 bases at V and 0 bases at J, with 10 bases in the middle. Per germline, CDR1 SGHAT and CDR2 FQDESV (reference sequence). The CDR3 DNA is TGTGCCAGCAGCTCTCCCGGGACAGCCAAAAACATTCAGTACTTC. Protein sequence: CASSSPGTAKNIQYF.

V and J are TRBV11-2 and TRBJ1-1; D uncertain. V dropped 5 bases and J dropped 3 bases, with 10 bases sitting between them. There are 13 residues in the CDR3. Germline lookup yields CDR1 SGHAT and CDR2 FQNNGV. The CDR3 sequence is CASSRLGYTEAFF. The CDR3 DNA follows: TGTGCCAGCAGCCGTTTGGGGTACACTGAAGCTTTCTTT.

Comment on this clone: Distinct nucleotide sequences in the sample also encode this CDR3. The gene calls are TRBV7-2 and TRBJ1-1; D possibly corresponds to TRBD1 (5 bases). Trimming left V 5 bases short and J 3 bases short, with 16 bases between. The CDR3 totals 15 residues. Germline lookup yields CDR1 SGHTA and CDR2 FQGNSA. The CDR3 DNA is TGTGCCAGCAGCCCCCAGTCCGGGGGTTACACTGAAGCTTTCTTT. Its translation is CASSPQSGGYTEAFF.

This clone has a handful of counts. The genes are TRBV28 and TRBJ2-1; 7 bases map to TRBD2. Germline-derived CDR1 and CDR2 are MDHEN and SYDVKM. V shed 1 base, J shed 7 bases, and the junction held 13 bases outside the gene matches. This CDR3 spans 17 amino acids. The CDR3 here is CASSLFGDYRHRNEQFF. The DNA for the CDR3 is TGTGCCAGCAGTTTATTTGGGGACTACCGACATAGAAATGAGCAGTTCTTC.

This clone was seen only a few times. J is TRBJ2-3 and V is TRBV28, with TRBD2 matching 8 bases. V gave up 6 bases and J gave up 1 base; unmatched junction bases: 3. There are 14 residues in the CDR3. CDR1 is MDHEN, CDR2 SYDVKM, per germline. The CDR3 DNA sequence: TGTGCCAGCAGGAAACTAGCGGGCACAGATACGCAGTATTTT. Protein: CASRKLAGTDTQYF.

This clone was counted between two and nine times. Other DNA sequences in the sample encode the same CDR3. The chain links TRBV7-2 to TRBJ1-2; D not resolved. The CDR3 runs 11 residues. The germline V gene encodes CDR1 SGHTA and CDR2 FQGNSA. Between the trimmed V and J ends, which lost 5 bases and 2 bases, there was a span of 3 bases. CDR3: CASSQNYGYTF. The DNA for the CDR3 is TGTGCCAGCAGCCAAAACTATGGCTACACCTTC.

The chain employs TRBV28 and TRBJ1-1, with D possibly being TRBD1 (5 bases). V was shortened by 8 bases and J by 6 bases, with 19 bases between the two germline ends. Germline V gives CDR1 MDHEN, CDR2 SYDVKM. The CDR3 runs 14 residues. The CDR3 DNA follows: TGTGCCAGCGCCGGGACTTTAGGGATGGCTGAAGCTTTCTTT. It specifies CASAGTLGMAEAFF.

This clone was seen a handful of times. The CDR3 DNA sequence: TGTGCCAGCAGCGAACAAGGACCTTACTACGAGCAGTACTTC. Protein: CASSEQGPYYEQYF. V usage is TRBV6-6 and J usage is TRBJ2-7; D gene uncertain. CDR3 size: 14 residues. CDR1 is MNHNY, CDR2 SVGAGI, per germline (reference sequence). Trimming shortened V by 6 bases and J by 3 bases, and 15 bases separated the two germline ends.

This clone has more than one count but fewer than ten. The chain has TRBV18 and TRBJ2-7; 8 bases match TRBD1. The CDR3 is made up of 14 amino acids. J lost 7 bases, V lost 3 bases, and 8 bases had no gene match. CDR1 is KGHSH and CDR2 is LQKENI in the germline V gene. The DNA for the CDR3 is TGTGCCAGCTCACCCGACCAGGGGGCAGGGGAGCAGTACTTC. Its protein is CASSPDQGAGEQYF.